A single sample gave rise to the 30 T cell receptor beta chains below, sequenced in a study of shared clonotypes between healthy human individuals. Naive CD8 cells lacked CD45RO and underwent positive selection for CCR7, leaving out terminally differentiated effector memory CD45RA+ cells. Clones were sequenced by immunoSEQ multiplex PCR, and TCRdb holds only the in-frame ones, with some missing. The sample carries roughly 2.1 million clones, more than 85% recorded once. Sequenced: naive CD8+ T cells from PBMCs. The receptors originated from a man aged 18 to 29 in good health. Some clones in this sample may be carry-over from other donors' samples.

The CDR3 coding sequence is TGTGCCAGTAGTATCGCCGGCAGCCCATACGAGCAGTACTTC. Encoded protein: CASSIAGSPYEQYF. The J gene is TRBJ2-7, the V gene TRBV19; D ambiguous. Per germline, CDR1 LNHDA and CDR2 SQIVND (reference sequence). Trimming stripped 3 bases from V and 4 bases from J, with 13 bases between. The CDR3 extends over 14 amino acids.

CDR3 sequence reads: CASSKGLAATDTQYF. The CDR3 DNA reads as TGTGCCAGCAGTAAAGGACTAGCGGCCACAGATACGCAGTATTTT. The rearrangement links TRBV28 to TRBJ2-3; 10 nucleotides align to TRBD2. V lost 5 bases, J lost 2 bases, and 4 bases stayed unmatched. The CDR3 covers 15 residues. Germline lookup yields CDR1 MDHEN and CDR2 SYDVKM.

This clone was seen just once. The chain combines TRBV2 with TRBJ2-1; the D is unclear. Trimming took 4 bases from V and 0 from J, leaving 13 bases between them. CDR3 size: 16 residues. CDR1 and CDR2 (germline): SNHLY, FYNNEI. CDR3 sequence: CASSVLTPASYNEQFF. DNA for the CDR3: TGTGCCAGCAGTGTTCTGACACCCGCCTCCTACAATGAGCAGTTCTTC.

V is TRBV10-2 and J is TRBJ2-7, with 9 bases that match TRBD2. J was trimmed by 2 bases and V by 4 bases; bases with no gene match: 9. CDR3 length: 16 amino acids. Germline V gives CDR1 WSHSY, CDR2 SAAADI. CDR3 protein: CASSGTSAHTAYEQYF. CDR3 DNA: TGCGCCAGCAGTGGGACTAGCGCCCATACCGCCTACGAGCAGTACTTC.

This chain uses TRBV11-2 with TRBJ2-7; D could derive from TRBD1 or TRBD2 (5 bases each). Trimming took off 4 bases at V and 2 bases at J, with 12 bases between the two ends. Germline CDR1 reads SGHAT; CDR2 reads FQNNGV. The CDR3 sequence is 14 residues long. This CDR3 reads CASSSRDGTYEQYF. As DNA, the CDR3 is TGTGCCAGCAGCTCCCGGGACGGCACCTACGAGCAGTACTTC.

This chain connects TRBV4-1 to TRBJ1-2, with D maybe TRBD1 (6 bases). From germline, CDR1 is MGHRA and CDR2 YSYEKL. CDR3 length: 16 amino acids. Trimming cost V 3 bases and J 7 bases, with 21 bases left between them. The CDR3: CASSQGQGKLSGGYTF. The CDR3 nucleotides are TGCGCCAGCAGCCAGGGGCAGGGGAAACTCTCGGGTGGCTACACCTTC.

The chain links TRBV11-2 to TRBJ2-1, with D maybe TRBD2 (6 bases). Germline lookup yields CDR1 SGHAT and CDR2 FQNNGV. V was pared by 11 bases and J by 7 bases, with 18 bases between. The CDR3 consists of 13 residues. The CDR3 nucleotides are TGTGCCTGGGCATACGGCGGGATGAATGAGCAGTTCTTC. Residues: CAWAYGGMNEQFF.

This clone turned up a few times. This chain joins TRBV2 and TRBJ1-4; D perhaps matches TRBD1 (5 bases). The CDR3 loop spans 15 amino acids. Trimming removed 7 bases at V and 7 bases at J, with 19 bases between. CDR1 SNHLY and CDR2 FYNNEI come from the germline V gene. CDR3 in DNA: TGTGCCAGCACCCAGGGCCCTCACCAGAGTGAAAAACTGTTTTTT. It is translated as CASTQGPHQSEKLFF.

The chain carries TRBV11-2 and TRBJ1-5; 7 nucleotides align to TRBD1. The CDR3 runs to 12 residues. Germline CDR1 SGHAT, CDR2 FQNNGV. J lost 6 bases, V lost 8 bases, and 4 bases had no gene match. CDR3 coding DNA: TGTGCCAGCCGGGACAGCCCTCAGCCCCAGCATTTT. It encodes CASRDSPQPQHF. Full variable domain (rest looked up from reference TRBV11-2 and TRBJ1-5): EAGVAQSPRYKIIEKRQSVAFWCNPISGHATLYWYQQILGQGPKLLIQFQNNGVVDDSQLPKDRFSAERLKGVDSTLKIQPAKLEDSAVYLCASRDSPQPQHFGDGTRLSIL.

The chain recombines TRBV5-6 with TRBJ2-7; TRBD1 agrees at 8 bases. Germline-derived CDR1 and CDR2 are SGHDT and YYEEEE. J lost 2 bases, V lost 4 bases, and 8 bases had no gene match. This CDR3 spans 15 amino acids. The CDR3 region has the DNA TGTGCCAGCAGCACCCGACAGGGGCGCACCTACGAGCAGTACTTC. It yields the protein CASSTRQGRTYEQYF.

The chain is built from TRBV27 and TRBJ2-7; D perhaps matches TRBD2 (5 bases). Trimming took 4 bases from V and 6 from J, leaving 16 bases between them. This CDR3 has 14 amino acids. Germline V gene data show CDR1 as MNHEY and CDR2 as SMNVEV (reference sequence). CDR3 protein: CASSSLAPSAEQYF. In nucleotides, the CDR3 is TGTGCCAGCAGTTCTCTAGCACCCTCAGCCGAGCAGTACTTC.

In this sample, this clone turned up once. The chain joins TRBV19 to TRBJ1-5, with D unclear. The CDR3 runs 16 residues. Germline V gene sequence: CDR1 LNHDA, CDR2 SQIVND (reference sequence). V gave up 6 bases and J gave up 5 bases, with 20 bases separating them. CDR3 amino acids: CASSAGLWDGDQPQHF. CDR3 nucleotides: TGTGCCAGTAGCGCGGGTCTGTGGGATGGGGATCAGCCCCAGCATTTT.

V usage is TRBV27 and J usage is TRBJ1-2; tentative D call: TRBD1 (6 bases). The CDR3 runs to 18 residues. The germline V gene encodes CDR1 MNHEY and CDR2 SMNVEV (reference sequence). V was clipped by 6 bases and J by 2 bases, with 25 bases between them. CDR3 sequence reads: CASRRILDRTAMNYGYTF. The CDR3 DNA reads TGTGCCAGCAGAAGGATTTTAGATCGGACAGCGATGAACTATGGCTACACCTTC.

The chain recombines TRBV6-5 with TRBJ2-1, with D perhaps matching TRBD2 (5 bases). CDR3 size: 12 residues. CDR1 and CDR2 (germline): MNHEY, SVGAGI. V lost 4 bases to trimming and J lost 7 bases, with 8 bases between them. The CDR3: CASSWPGNEQFF. Written as DNA, the CDR3 is TGTGCCAGCAGTTGGCCGGGGAATGAGCAGTTCTTC.

This clone appeared once. The rearrangement joins TRBV7-9 to TRBJ2-7; D is unclear. Germline lookup yields CDR1 SEHNR and CDR2 FQNEAQ (reference sequence). V lost 2 bases to trimming and J lost 2 bases, with 10 bases between them. The CDR3 extends over 14 amino acids. The CDR3, as DNA: TGTGCCAGCAGCTTACCTGGCCGCACCTACGAGCAGTACTTC. Translating it yields CASSLPGRTYEQYF. The full variable domain, rest sourced from reference TRBV7-9 and TRBJ2-7, is DTGVSQNPRHKITKRGQNVTFRCDPISEHNRLYWYRQTLGQGPEFLTYFQNEAQLEKSRLLSDRFSAERPKGSFSTLEIQRTEQGDSAMYLCASSLPGRTYEQYFGPGTRLTVT.

This chain links TRBV30 with TRBJ2-3, with D maybe TRBD2 (6 bases). This CDR3 comprises 15 residues. The germline V and J ends were trimmed by 3 bases and 6 bases, with 19 bases remaining between them. From germline, CDR1 is GTSNPN and CDR2 SVGIG (reference sequence). CDR3: CAWRDGTRRTDTQYF. The CDR3 DNA reads TGTGCCTGGAGGGACGGGACTCGTCGAACGGATACGCAGTATTTT.

The genes are TRBV27 and TRBJ1-1; tentatively, D is TRBD1 (5 bases). This CDR3 contains 15 residues. V was cut by 5 bases and J by 2 bases, with 15 bases left in between. The V gene's germline CDR1 is MNHEY and CDR2 SMNVEV (reference sequence). In DNA, the CDR3 is TGTGCCAGCAGTGGTGGGCTGGGGCCAAACACTGAAGCTTTCTTT. It encodes CASSGGLGPNTEAFF.

The V call is TRBV27, the J call TRBJ2-3; 7 positions agree with TRBD1. The trim removed 2 bases at V and 3 bases at J, leaving 14 bases unmatched. The CDR3 extends over 18 amino acids. CDR1 is MNHEY and CDR2 is SMNVEV in the germline V gene (reference sequence). CDR3 sequence: CASSLSVGDRPETDTQYF. As DNA, the CDR3 is TGTGCCAGCAGTTTAAGCGTTGGGGACAGACCCGAAACAGATACGCAGTATTTT.

In its sample, this clone was seen once. CDR3 DNA: TGTGCCTGCGCGGGGGGCGGAATGTACCAAGAGACCCAGTACTTC. This sequence encodes CACAGGGMYQETQYF. This sequence joins TRBV27 and TRBJ2-5, with 8 bases lining up with TRBD2. The CDR3 runs to 15 residues. V lost 11 bases to trimming and J lost 0 bases; unmatched junction nucleotides: 11. Per the germline V gene, CDR1 is MNHEY and CDR2 is SMNVEV (reference sequence).

The genes are TRBV27 and TRBJ2-7; 7 nucleotides align to TRBD2. The J segment lost 5 bases and the V segment lost 6 bases, leaving 10 bases of the junction unmatched. Germline CDR1 is MNHEY and CDR2 is SMNVEV (reference sequence). This CDR3 contains 14 residues. CDR3: CASSPFFGGDEQYF. In nucleotides, the CDR3 is TGTGCCAGCAGCCCCTTTTTTGGGGGGGACGAGCAGTACTTC.

This chain uses TRBV9 with TRBJ2-6; 7 nucleotides match TRBD1. The CDR3 is 18 residues long. Looked up from germline, CDR1 is SGDLS and CDR2 is YYNGEE. The ends lost 3 bases at V and 2 bases at J; junction bases unmatched: 11. The CDR3 bases are TGTGCCAGCAGCGACCCGCTGGGACAGTCTACTGGGGCCAACGTCCTGACTTTC. Translated, it gives CASSDPLGQSTGANVLTF.

The rearrangement links TRBV7-8 to TRBJ2-2, with TRBD2 matching over 14 bases. Trimming took 1 base from V and 6 from J; bases not matched to a gene: 1. Per the germline V gene, CDR1 is SGHVS and CDR2 is FQNEAQ. The CDR3 spans 16 residues. Written as DNA, the CDR3 is TGTGCCAGCAGCTTAGGACTAGCGGGAGGGCCCGGGGAGCTGTTTTTT. Amino acid sequence: CASSLGLAGGPGELFF. Using reference TRBV7-8 and TRBJ2-2 for the parts outside the CDR3, the full variable domain is GAGVSQSPRYKVAKRGQDVALRCDPISGHVSLFWYQQALGQGPEFLTYFQNEAQLDKSGLPSDRFFAERPEGSVSTLKIQRTQQEDSAVYLCASSLGLAGGPGELFFGEGSRLTVL.

The J gene is TRBJ1-2, the V gene TRBV6-5; D gene uncertain. Germline assignment: CDR1 MNHEY and CDR2 SVGAGI. This CDR3 region has 14 residues. Between the trimmed V and J ends, which lost 4 bases and 0 bases, there was a span of 9 bases. CDR3 sequence reads: CASSSWTSNYGYTF. The CDR3 bases are TGTGCCAGCAGTTCCTGGACCTCTAACTATGGCTACACCTTC.

For this clone: Other DNA sequences from this sample encode an identical CDR3 as well. J is TRBJ1-1 and V is TRBV27; D is perhaps TRBD1 (6 bases). CDR1 is MNHEY, CDR2 SMNVEV, per germline (reference sequence). The V end was cut by 2 bases, the J end by 4 bases, with 11 bases between. This CDR3 region has 14 residues. The CDR3 coding sequence is TGTGCCAGCAGTTTACGCGGGGGCGGCACTGAAGCTTTCTTT. This sequence encodes CASSLRGGGTEAFF.

This sequence joins TRBV5-1 and TRBJ1-1, with 9 nucleotides matching TRBD1. The CDR3 is made up of 15 amino acids. Germline CDR1 reads SGHRS; CDR2 reads YFSETQ. The J segment lost 1 base and the V segment lost 3 bases, leaving 4 bases of the junction unmatched. The CDR3 DNA sequence: TGCGCCAGCAGCTGGGGACAGGGATCGAACACTGAAGCTTTCTTT. Protein sequence: CASSWGQGSNTEAFF. Drawing the rest from reference TRBV5-1 and TRBJ1-1, the complete variable domain is KAGVTQTPRYLIKTRGQQVTLSCSPISGHRSVSWYQQTPGQGLQFLFEYFSETQRNKGNFPGRFSGRQFSNSRSEMNVSTLELGDSALYLCASSWGQGSNTEAFFGQGTRLTVV.

The V gene is TRBV28, the J gene TRBJ2-1, with 8 positions matching TRBD1. V lost 3 bases and J lost 10; bases outside the gene matches: 17. The CDR3 runs to 17 residues. Germline V gene data show CDR1 as MDHEN and CDR2 as SYDVKM. CDR3 in DNA: TGTGCCAGCAGTTTCCACCCCGGTGGCAGGGGGCGCAGGGAGCAGTTCTTC. Translated, it gives CASSFHPGGRGRREQFF.

The rearrangement links TRBV19 to TRBJ2-3; 10 bases map to TRBD2. V shed 9 bases and J 5 bases; nucleotides not matched to a gene: 5. Germline lookup yields CDR1 LNHDA and CDR2 SQIVND (reference sequence). The CDR3 sequence is 13 residues long. The CDR3 spells CASTAGGGDTQYF. CDR3 nucleotide sequence: TGTGCCAGCACAGCGGGAGGGGGAGATACGCAGTATTTT.

The count of this clone is one. The chain is built from TRBV9 and TRBJ2-3, with TRBD2 matching 8 bases. This CDR3 has 15 residues. Germline CDR1 is SGDLS and CDR2 is YYNGEE. V was pared by 0 bases and J by 3 bases, with 3 bases of the junction left unmatched. The CDR3 DNA follows: TGTGCCAGCAGCGTAGGCGGGAGGAGAACAGATACGCAGTATTTT. As protein: CASSVGGRRTDTQYF.

Turning to this clone: A read error may account for a junction end that differs from germline. This sample includes further DNA sequences coding for the same CDR3. CDR3 sequence (DNA): TGTGCCAGCAGCCTAGCGGGAACCTACAATGAGCAGTTCTTC. Translated, it gives CASSLAGTYNEQFF. V usage is TRBV7-6 and J usage is TRBJ2-1, with 9 positions matching TRBD2. Germline CDR1 is SGHVS and CDR2 is FNYEAQ. The CDR3 has 14 amino acids.

The chain recombines TRBV27 with TRBJ1-1; D not certain. Trimming left V 6 bases short and J 0 bases short, with 11 bases between. Germline V gene lookup returns CDR1 MNHEY and CDR2 SMNVEV (reference sequence). CDR3 length: 14 residues. Here the CDR3 reads CASRLGRLNTEAFF. Here the CDR3 DNA reads TGTGCCAGCAGACTCGGACGGTTGAACACTGAAGCTTTCTTT.